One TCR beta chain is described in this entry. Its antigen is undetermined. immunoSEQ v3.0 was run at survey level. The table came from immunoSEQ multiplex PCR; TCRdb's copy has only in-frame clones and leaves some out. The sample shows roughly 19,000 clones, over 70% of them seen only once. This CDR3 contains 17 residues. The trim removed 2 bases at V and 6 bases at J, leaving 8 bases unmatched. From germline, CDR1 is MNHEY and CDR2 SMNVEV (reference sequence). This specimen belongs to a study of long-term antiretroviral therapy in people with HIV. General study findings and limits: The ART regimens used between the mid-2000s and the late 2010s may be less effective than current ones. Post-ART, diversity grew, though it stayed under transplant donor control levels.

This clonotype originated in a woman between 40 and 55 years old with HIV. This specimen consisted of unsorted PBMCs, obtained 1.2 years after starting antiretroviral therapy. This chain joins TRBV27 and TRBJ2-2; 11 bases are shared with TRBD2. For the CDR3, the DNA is TGTGCCAGCAGTTTAGCGGCTAGCGGGAGGACGGCCGGGGAGCTGTTTTTT. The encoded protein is CASSLAASGRTAGELFF.